This T cell receptor (beta chain) is drawn from a study of response to subunit inactivated influenza vaccine. Study outcomes and limitations: Authors suggested each seasonal flu vaccination may recruit only limited numbers of new T cells.

About this clonotype itself: Its target is not known.

MiXCR was run by TCRdb on the RT-PCR reads, yielding one entry per CDR3 protein. The data show 800,000 to 1,000,000 distinct CDR3 sequences, 21% seen once. CDR1 and CDR2 from the germline V gene are KGHSH and LQKENI. This CDR3 contains 12 residues. V lost 1 base, J lost 10 bases, and 10 bases lay in between. The rearrangement uses TRBV18 and TRBJ1-1; D call uncertain. The sequences come from PBMCs from blood, collected roughly 5 days after vaccination. This receptor was identified in a man aged 45 to 65 who received an inactivated influenza vaccine. The CDR3 loop reads CASSPLVYSAFF. For the CDR3, the DNA is TGTGCCAGCTCACCACTAGTTTATTCAGCTTTCTTT.